The rows below give T cell receptor beta chains drawn from one sample of a study of post-analysis software for immune sequencing data. One entry per CDR3 protein, called by TCRdb with MiXCR from the PCR reads. The data show about 540,000 distinct CDR3 sequences, with about a third seen just once and approximately 6% held by the top ten. The sequenced material came from blood. These receptors originate from a girl aged 2 to 17 with multiple sclerosis. CDR3s include the opening cysteine and the closing phenylalanine or tryptophan. The D gene is left open where the match is weak. For some rows the clone size is stated as once, few or many, or as a class when expanded; others skip it.

NA	TRBJ1-2	15	TRBV7-2	NA	CASREPGTPNYGYTF	TGTGCCAGCAGGGAACCTGGCACGCCCAACTATGGCTACACCTTC
few	TRBJ2-5	15	TRBV4-2	NA	CASSPGGTVRETQYF	TGTGCCAGCAGCCCCGGTGGAACGGTACGGGAGACCCAGTACTTC
NA	TRBJ2-1	15	TRBV11-2	NA	CASSLNPGSYNEQFF	TGTGCCAGCAGCTTAAACCCGGGGAGCTACAATGAGCAGTTCTTC
NA	TRBJ2-5	16	TRBV20-1	TRBD2	CSARQGLAGPQETQYF	TGCAGTGCTAGGCAAGGACTAGCGGGCCCCCAAGAGACCCAGTACTTC
few	TRBJ2-7	14	TRBV20-1	NA	CSAPTQGSSYEQYF	TGCAGTGCTCCCACTCAGGGTTCTTCCTACGAGCAGTACTTC
few	TRBJ2-1	16	TRBV19	NA	CASSPRAGISYNEQFF	TGTGCCAGTAGCCCCCGAGCGGGTATCTCCTACAATGAGCAGTTCTTC
few	TRBJ1-5	12	TRBV20-1	NA	CSAYQGIQPQHF	TGCAGTGCTTACCAGGGGATCCAGCCCCAGCATTTT
few	TRBJ1-2	13	TRBV14	NA	CASSQDTFYGYTF	TGTGCCAGCAGCCAAGACACCTTCTATGGCTACACCTTC
once	TRBJ1-1	14	TRBV13	TRBD1	CASGEGAGNTEAFF	TGTGCCAGCGGCGAGGGGGCGGGGAACACTGAAGCTTTCTTT
many	TRBJ2-7	12	TRBV27	NA	CASSLRGNEQYF	TGTGCCAGCAGTTTACGGGGAAACGAGCAGTACTTC
NA	TRBJ2-2	16	TRBV12-3/TRBV12-4	TRBD2	CASSSLAGGHTGELFF	TGTGCCAGCAGTTCACTAGCGGGGGGGCACACCGGGGAGCTGTTTTTT
NA	TRBJ2-1	16	TRBV19	TRBD2	CASSIGLAGGSFEQFF	TGTGCCAGTAGTATAGGCCTAGCGGGGGGCTCCTTTGAGCAGTTCTTC
NA	TRBJ2-5	15	TRBV6-2/TRBV6-3	TRBD2	CASSYVLAGANEQYF	TGTGCCAGCAGTTACGTACTAGCGGGGGCCAATGAGCAGTACTTC